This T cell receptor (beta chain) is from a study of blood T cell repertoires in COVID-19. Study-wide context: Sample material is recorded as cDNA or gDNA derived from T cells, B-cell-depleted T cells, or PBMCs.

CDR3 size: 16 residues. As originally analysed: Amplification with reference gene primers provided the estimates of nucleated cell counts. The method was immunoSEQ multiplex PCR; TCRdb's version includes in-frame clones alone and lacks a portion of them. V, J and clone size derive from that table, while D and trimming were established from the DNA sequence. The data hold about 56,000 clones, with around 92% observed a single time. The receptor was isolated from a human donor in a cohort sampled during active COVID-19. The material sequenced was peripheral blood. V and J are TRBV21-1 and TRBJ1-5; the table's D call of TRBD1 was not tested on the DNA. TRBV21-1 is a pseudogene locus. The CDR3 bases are TGTGCCAGCAGCTCCCAGACAGGGGTAGGCAATCAGCCCCAGCATTTT. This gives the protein CASSSQTGVGNQPQHF.